Below, 23 T cell receptor beta chains from the same sample are listed, as sequenced in a study of blood T cells in healthy people across ages. A second PCR of 7 to 11 cycles used a sample-barcoded 5' primer and a J-beta primer mix. Using its own MiXCR run on the 5' RACE reads, TCRdb lists one record per CDR3 protein. The data contain about 1.1 million distinct CDR3 sequences, more than 30% of them singletons. Input material: blood. The receptors were sampled from a man between 18 and 35 years old in good health.

J is TRBJ2-1 and V is TRBV11-2; TRBD2 aligns across 8 bases. CDR1 and CDR2 from the germline V gene are SGHAT and FQNNGV. The CDR3 has 16 residues. V lost 9 bases and J lost 7; bases outside the gene matches: 17. The CDR3 DNA follows: TGTGCCAGTACGCCTTTCCCGGGGGGGGAAACTAATGAGCAGTTCTTC. It yields the protein CASTPFPGGETNEQFF.

The chain combines TRBV7-2 with TRBJ2-5; 8 bases align to TRBD1. The last part of the DNA fits TRBJ2-7 better; the J call may be wrong. The CDR3 is 16 amino acids. Germline V gene sequence: CDR1 SGHTA, CDR2 FQGNSA. The CDR3 protein is CASSLGIRQGLGEQYF. Written as DNA, the CDR3 is TGTGCCAGCAGCTTAGGGATCAGACAGGGGTTGGGCGAGCAGTACTTC.

This clonotype was observed a handful of times. This rearrangement joins TRBV4-2 to TRBJ2-6; D gene uncertain. Trimming shortened V by 2 bases and J by 4 bases, and 12 bases separated the two germline ends. CDR3 length: 16 residues. Looked up from germline, CDR1 is LGHNA and CDR2 is YNFKEQ. The CDR3 bases are TGTGCCAGCAGCCAATTAATTGTTCCCGGGGCCAACGTCCTGACTTTC. It translates to CASSQLIVPGANVLTF.

The chain links TRBV6-2 or TRBV6-3 to TRBJ1-6; no clear D. This CDR3 comprises 17 residues. The germline V gene has CDR1 MNHEY and CDR2 SVGEGT. The V gene lost 7 bases and the J gene lost 10 bases, with 26 bases spanning the gap. The CDR3 sequence: CASTWTHPRIKSSPLHF. In nucleotides, the CDR3 is TGTGCCAGCACCTGGACCCACCCGAGAATTAAGTCGTCACCCCTCCACTTT.

The chain couples TRBV7-2 to TRBJ2-7; D assignment may be TRBD1 or TRBD2 (5 bases each). V lost 1 base to trimming and J lost 12 bases, with 13 bases between them. The CDR3 is 12 amino acids. Germline V lookup: CDR1 SGHTA, CDR2 FQGNSA. CDR3 DNA: TGTGCCAGCAGCTTAGTGGTGGGGGTCCGGTACTTC. Its protein product is CASSLVVGVRYF.

This clonotype was detected a few times. This rearrangement joins TRBV20-1 to TRBJ2-7; D is undetermined. V was shortened by 1 base and J by 0 bases, with 10 bases between the two germline ends. CDR1 and CDR2 from the germline V gene are DFQATT and SNEGSKA (reference sequence). The CDR3 is 14 residues long. In DNA, the CDR3 is TGCAGTGCTAGAGTTTTTGGGGACTCCTACGAGCAGTACTTC. The encoded protein is CSARVFGDSYEQYF.

Regarding this clonotype: The junction shows a germline mismatch at one end, possibly a read error. The V and J genes are TRBV6-2 or TRBV6-3 and TRBJ1-5; maybe TRBD1 (5 bases). Looked up from germline, CDR1 is MNHEY and CDR2 is SVGEGT. The length of the CDR3 is 18 residues. CDR3 sequence (DNA): TGTGCCGGCAGCACTACTACACCTCGGAAAGGGGTAAATCAGCCCCAGCATTTT. Residues: CAGSTTTPRKGVNQPQHF.

The V call is TRBV9, the J call TRBJ1-2; D is unresolved. V was clipped by 0 bases and J by 2 bases, with 11 bases between them. The CDR3 covers 15 residues. Per germline, CDR1 SGDLS and CDR2 YYNGEE. The chain's CDR3 is CASSVGQEMNYGYTF. CDR3 coding DNA: TGTGCCAGCAGCGTAGGACAAGAAATGAACTATGGCTACACCTTC.

This clonotype was counted between two and nine times. The V and J genes are TRBV7-9 and TRBJ1-1; weak D call: TRBD1 (6 bases). V was shortened by 5 bases and J by 6 bases, with 13 bases between the two germline ends. Looked up from germline, CDR1 is SEHNR and CDR2 is FQNEAQ (reference sequence). The CDR3 runs 13 residues. In DNA form, the CDR3 reads TGTGCCAGCAGCACTACCGGACAGTCTGAAGCTTTCTTT. It is translated as CASSTTGQSEAFF.

This clonotype has a handful of counts. The chain links TRBV27 to TRBJ1-2; maybe TRBD1 (5 bases). V lost 6 bases, J lost 0 bases, and 14 bases lay in between. The CDR3 is made up of 15 amino acids. Germline values: CDR1 MNHEY, CDR2 SMNVEV (reference sequence). CDR3 DNA sequence: TGTGCCAGCAGGCCCAGAGGGGAGACTAACTATGGCTACACCTTC. As protein: CASRPRGETNYGYTF.

The chain recombines TRBV28 with TRBJ1-1; a weak D match, TRBD1 (6 bases). Deletions cut 3 bases from V and 1 base from J, with 12 bases between. CDR3 length: 15 amino acids. CDR1 and CDR2 from the germline V gene are MDHEN and SYDVKM. The CDR3 sequence: CASSFVDRTNTEAFF. The CDR3 DNA reads TGTGCCAGCAGTTTCGTAGACAGGACGAACACTGAAGCTTTCTTT.

The table lists this clonotype with a few counts. The chain couples TRBV5-4 to TRBJ2-7; 9 bases map to TRBD1. This CDR3 contains 15 residues. Germline-derived CDR1 and CDR2 are SGHNT and YYREEE (reference sequence). The V and J ends lost 3 bases and 2 bases, in that order; junction bases with no gene match: 6. CDR3 protein: CASSWDRATTYEQYF. For the CDR3, the DNA is TGTGCCAGCAGCTGGGACAGGGCGACCACCTACGAGCAGTACTTC.

The rearrangement links TRBV7-2 to TRBJ1-5, with D unresolved. V lost 2 bases, J lost 1 base, and 9 bases lay in between. The germline V gene encodes CDR1 SGHTA and CDR2 FQGNSA. There are 15 residues in the CDR3. CDR3 DNA sequence: TGTGCCAGCAGCTTATGGGCCTTAAGCAATCAGCCCCAGCATTTT. This codes for CASSLWALSNQPQHF.

This rearrangement joins TRBV12-3 or TRBV12-4 to TRBJ2-1; TRBD1 aligns across 7 bases. The length of the CDR3 is 14 residues. Trimming at V came to 6 bases and at J to 5 bases, leaving 7 bases not matched to a gene. CDR3 in DNA: TGTGCCAGCAGGACAGGGATGGAGGACAATGAGCAGTTCTTC. Protein product: CASRTGMEDNEQFF.

This clonotype was seen only a few times. The rearrangement joins TRBV7-9 to TRBJ2-5, with D perhaps matching TRBD1 (5 bases). V lost 4 bases, J lost 3 bases, and 6 bases lay in between. This CDR3 is 12 amino acids long. The germline gives CDR1 SEHNR, CDR2 FQNEAQ (reference sequence). In DNA, the CDR3 is TGTGCCAGCAGCTCGGACAAAGAGACCCAGTACTTC. This translates into CASSSDKETQYF.

This clonotype has more than one count but fewer than ten. The J gene is TRBJ1-1, the V gene TRBV29-1, with D hard to call. Trimming cost V 7 bases and J 4 bases, with 10 bases left between them. Germline CDR1 and CDR2: SQVTM and ANQGSEA. This CDR3 contains 11 residues. The CDR3 reads CSARAGTEAFF. In DNA, the CDR3 is TGCAGCGCCCGAGCTGGCACTGAAGCTTTCTTT.

The chain couples TRBV3-1 to TRBJ1-6; D is possibly TRBD1 (5 bases). V lost 0 bases to trimming and J lost 6 bases, with 6 bases between them. The CDR3 length is 14 residues. The germline V gene has CDR1 LGHDT and CDR2 YNNKEL (reference sequence). The CDR3 DNA sequence: TGTGCCAGCAGCCAAGACAGGGCTAATTCACCCCTCCACTTT. It codes for CASSQDRANSPLHF.

J is TRBJ1-2 and V is TRBV25-1; no firm D call. Germline V gene data show CDR1 as MGHDK and CDR2 as SYGVNS. V was trimmed by 5 bases and J by 13 bases, leaving 14 bases between them. CDR3 length equals 11 residues. CDR3 sequence: CASSQSLVPTF. The CDR3 coding sequence is TGTGCCAGCAGTCAAAGCTTGGTTCCCACCTTC.

This clonotype has a handful of counts. V and J are TRBV20-1 and TRBJ1-1; 7 positions agree with TRBD1. CDR1 DFQATT and CDR2 SNEGSKA come from the germline V gene (reference sequence). The CDR3 covers 12 residues. The CDR3 protein is CRGQDLNTEAFF. Written as DNA, the CDR3 is TGCAGAGGACAGGACTTGAACACTGAAGCTTTCTTT.

This clonotype was seen only a few times. The CDR3 DNA is TGCGCCAGCAGTCCCTTAGTGGGGGCCAATGAGCAGTACTTC. Its translation: CASSPLVGANEQYF. This chain joins TRBV4-3 and TRBJ2-1, with D tentatively TRBD1 (6 bases). TRBJ2-7 explains the end of the DNA better; the J call may be wrong. The CDR3 loop spans 14 amino acids. CDR1 and CDR2 from the germline V gene are LGHNA and YSLEER.

In DNA, the CDR3 is TGTGCCAGCAGCCAAGGGATCCAGGCCCGTCGGCAGTTCTTC. This codes for CASSQGIQARRQFF. The chain couples TRBV3-1 to TRBJ2-1; D is undetermined. Trimming pared 1 base from V and 12 bases from J, leaving 16 bases between. The germline V gene has CDR1 LGHDT and CDR2 YNNKEL (reference sequence). The CDR3 is made up of 14 amino acids.

The CDR3 DNA reads TGTGCCAGCAGCTTTTCGGGGACCGAGGTTGTTGAGCAGTACTTC. It yields the protein CASSFSGTEVVEQYF. The chain couples TRBV7-9 to TRBJ2-5, with D possibly called TRBD1 or TRBD2 (5 bases each). Germline V gene lookup returns CDR1 SEHNR and CDR2 FQNEAQ (reference sequence). The CDR3 covers 15 residues. Trimming stripped 3 bases from V and 11 bases from J, with 22 bases between.

J is TRBJ1-2 and V is TRBV18; D gene uncertain. The CDR3 is 16 residues long. With 0 bases removed from V and 2 bases from J, the gap between germline ends came to 13 bases. Germline assignment: CDR1 KGHSH and CDR2 LQKENI. Written as DNA, the CDR3 is TGTGCCAGCTCACCACCGGTAATTACAGCGAACTATGGCTACACCTTC. Its protein product is CASSPPVITANYGYTF.